The table lists the clone carrying this T cell receptor (beta chain) with many counts. No antigen is known for it. This table comes from immunoSEQ multiplex PCR, and its TCRdb copy is limited to in-frame clones, with some not included. The sample yields around 8,700 clones, without any singletons. The data were obtained in a study of T cells after posttransplantation cyclophosphamide. Busulfan-fludarabine conditioning, marrow transplant, and cyclophosphamide on days +3 and +4 were administered. Between the trimmed V and J ends, which lost 0 bases and 3 bases, there was a span of 12 bases. This CDR3 spans 15 amino acids. The germline CDR1 and CDR2 sequences are LGHNA and YNFKEQ. Whole-study findings and limits: Recipient CMV seropositivity and CMV reactivation strongly tracked TRB clonality. Later post-transplant blood repertoires were often dominated by donor CD8+ memory clones. Skin or GI-infiltrating T cells shared few TRB sequences with blood.

The V and J genes are TRBV4-2 and TRBJ2-7; a weak D match, TRBD2 (6 bases). Specimen: PBMCs, collected after an allogeneic stem cell transplant with post-transplant cyclophosphamide. The receptor was derived from a male patient between 25 and 39 years old who received an allogeneic stem cell transplant from an unrelated donor, was CMV-positive, and had acute and chronic GVHD. Some T cells may have come from the graft donor. The CDR3 DNA sequence: TGTGCCAGCAGCCAAGAGGGGGGATTTTACTACGAGCAGTACTTC. This gives the protein CASSQEGGFYYEQYF.